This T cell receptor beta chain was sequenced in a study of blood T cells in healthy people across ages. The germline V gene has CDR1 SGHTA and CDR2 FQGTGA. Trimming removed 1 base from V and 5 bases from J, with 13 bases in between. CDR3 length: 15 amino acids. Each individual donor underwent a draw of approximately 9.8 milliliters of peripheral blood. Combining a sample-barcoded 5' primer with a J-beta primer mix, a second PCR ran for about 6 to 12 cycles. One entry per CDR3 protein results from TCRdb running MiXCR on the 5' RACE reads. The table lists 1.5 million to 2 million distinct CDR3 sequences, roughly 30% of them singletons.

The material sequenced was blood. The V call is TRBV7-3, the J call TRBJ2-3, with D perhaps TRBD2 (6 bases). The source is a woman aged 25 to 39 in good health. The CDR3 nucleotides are TGTGCCAGCAGCTTAAAGGGTGTTAGCGGAGATACGCAGTATTTT. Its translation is CASSLKGVSGDTQYF.